What follows are 23 T cell receptor beta chains derived from one specimen sequenced in a study of blood T cell repertoires in COVID-19. The method was immunoSEQ multiplex PCR; TCRdb's version includes in-frame clones alone and lacks a portion of them. In the table there are about 160,000 clones, approximately 87% of which are singletons. Material for sequencing was peripheral blood. These receptors all stem from a woman between 65 and 79 years old with COVID-19, enrolled during active disease.

This clone was seen only a few times. This chain connects TRBV11-3 to TRBJ2-7, with a tentative D call TRBD1 (6 bases). From germline, CDR1 is SGHNT and CDR2 YENEEA. Trimming removed 1 base from V and 6 bases from J, with 16 bases in between. This CDR3 spans 15 amino acids. The CDR3 loop is CASSLGAGDTSEQYF. The CDR3 bases are TGTGCCAGCAGCTTAGGAGCCGGGGACACCAGCGAGCAGTACTTC. Together with reference TRBV11-3 and TRBJ2-7, the CDR3 gives the full variable domain: EAGVVQSPRYKIIEKKQPVAFWCNPISGHNTLYWYLQNLGQGPELLIRYENEEAVDDSQLPKDRFSAERLKGVDSTLKIQPAELGDSAVYLCASSLGAGDTSEQYFGPGTRLTVT.

V is TRBV3-1 (or the pseudogene TRBV3-2) and J is TRBJ2-1; the D is unclear. The germline CDR1 and CDR2 sequences are LGHDT and YNNKEL (reference sequence). The CDR3 totals 16 residues. Trimming took off 2 bases at V and 0 bases at J, with 11 bases between the two ends. CDR3 sequence reads: CASSQMRLGSYNEQFF. The DNA of the CDR3 is TGTGCCAGCAGCCAAATGCGGCTAGGCTCCTACAATGAGCAGTTCTTC.

The chain employs TRBV30 and TRBJ1-1; D gene ambiguous. Germline-derived CDR1 and CDR2 are GTSNPN and SVGIG (reference sequence). V was clipped by 2 bases and J by 5 bases, with 6 bases between them. The CDR3 has 11 amino acids. Written as DNA, the CDR3 is TGTGCCTGGAGTTTGTTAACTGAAGCTTTCTTT. Amino acids: CAWSLLTEAFF.

This clone has a single count. The chain uses TRBV9 and TRBJ2-2; 8 bases are shared with TRBD2. The V gene's germline CDR1 is SGDLS and CDR2 YYNGEE. J gave up 4 bases and V 0 bases, and 2 bases lay outside the gene matches. This CDR3 is 15 amino acids long. DNA of the CDR3: TGTGCCAGCAGCGTAGCGCTAGCGGGCACCGGGGAGCTGTTTTTT. Protein product: CASSVALAGTGELFF.

The chain joins TRBV5-1 to TRBJ1-3; D is uncertain. The CDR3 contains 13 residues. Germline CDR1 SGHRS, CDR2 YFSETQ. The germline V and J ends were trimmed by 4 bases and 4 bases, with 9 bases remaining between them. The CDR3 spells CASSLYFGNTIYF. Written as DNA, the CDR3 is TGCGCCAGCAGCCTTTATTTCGGAAACACCATATATTTT.

CDR3 nucleotide sequence: TGTGCCATCGAATCCCAGAGGCAGGGGCGGTCCGGAAACACCATATATTTT. Amino acids: CAIESQRQGRSGNTIYF. The chain has TRBV15 and TRBJ1-3; possible D gene TRBD1, 6 bases. CDR1 is LNHNV, CDR2 YYDKDF, per germline (reference sequence). The CDR3 covers 17 residues. Trimming left V 10 bases short and J 4 bases short, with 26 bases between.

The chain links TRBV7-9 to TRBJ1-2; 7 bases are a match to TRBD1. Germline values: CDR1 SEHNR, CDR2 FQNEAQ (reference sequence). The V gene end was trimmed by 5 bases and the J gene end by 2 bases; junction bases not matched to a gene: 5. The CDR3 is 14 amino acids. The CDR3 reads CASSIQTGNYGYTF. CDR3 nucleotide sequence: TGTGCCAGCAGCATCCAGACAGGGAACTATGGCTACACCTTC. The variable domain in full, completed from reference TRBV7-9 and TRBJ1-2, reads DTGVSQNPRHKITKRGQNVTFRCDPISEHNRLYWYRQTLGQGPEFLTYFQNEAQLEKSRLLSDRFSAERPKGSFSTLEIQRTEQGDSAMYLCASSIQTGNYGYTFGSGTRLTVV.

In DNA form, the CDR3 reads TGCGCCAGCAGCGCCGGGACAGGGGATTACGAGCAGTACTTC. Encoded protein: CASSAGTGDYEQYF. The rearrangement links TRBV5-1 to TRBJ2-7; 10 nucleotides line up with TRBD1. The germline V gene has CDR1 SGHRS and CDR2 YFSETQ. This CDR3 contains 14 residues. V lost 4 bases and J lost 4; bases outside the gene matches: 5.

The chain recombines TRBV5-1 with TRBJ2-3; 7 bases fit TRBD1. The V and J ends lost 4 bases and 1 base, in that order; junction bases with no gene match: 6. Germline CDR1 reads SGHRS; CDR2 reads YFSETQ. This CDR3 contains 15 residues. The CDR3 nucleotides read TGCGCCAGCAGCAAGGACAGGAGCGGCACAGATACGCAGTATTTT. Protein sequence: CASSKDRSGTDTQYF.

The J gene is TRBJ1-5, the V gene TRBV27; the D is unclear. Trimming removed 2 bases at V and 0 bases at J, with 5 bases between. CDR3 length: 14 residues. CDR1 and CDR2 from the germline V gene are MNHEY and SMNVEV (reference sequence). The CDR3 nucleotides read TGTGCCAGCAGTTTAGTTTATAGCAATCAGCCCCAGCATTTT. Protein product: CASSLVYSNQPQHF.

The chain links TRBV7-8 to TRBJ1-1, with TRBD1 matching over 8 bases. This CDR3 spans 13 amino acids. The J segment lost 5 bases and the V segment lost 5 bases, leaving 4 bases of the junction unmatched. Germline CDR1 is SGHVS and CDR2 is FQNEAQ. As DNA, the CDR3 is TGTGCCAGCAGCAGACAGGGGAAAACTGAAGCTTTCTTT. It yields the protein CASSRQGKTEAFF. Full variable domain (missing parts from reference TRBV7-8 and TRBJ1-1): GAGVSQSPRYKVAKRGQDVALRCDPISGHVSLFWYQQALGQGPEFLTYFQNEAQLDKSGLPSDRFFAERPEGSVSTLKIQRTQQEDSAVYLCASSRQGKTEAFFGQGTRLTVV.

This clone has a single count. The V call is TRBV7-3, the J call TRBJ2-3, with TRBD1 matching 9 bases. The V gene's germline CDR1 is SGHTA and CDR2 FQGTGA. V lost 0 bases to trimming and J lost 5 bases; unmatched junction nucleotides: 9. The CDR3 length is 17 residues. CDR3 coding DNA: TGTGCCAGCAGCTTAACGAGCGGACGGACAGGGGAAGATACGCAGTATTTT. Translating it yields CASSLTSGRTGEDTQYF.

This rearrangement joins TRBV27 to TRBJ2-2; D is unresolved. Between the trimmed V and J ends, which lost 3 bases and 7 bases, there was a span of 9 bases. CDR3 size: 13 residues. From germline, CDR1 is MNHEY and CDR2 SMNVEV (reference sequence). CDR3 region: CASSFQFSGELFF. The CDR3 DNA reads as TGTGCCAGCAGTTTTCAATTCAGCGGGGAGCTGTTTTTT.

The chain combines TRBV10-3 with TRBJ2-2, with 7 bases aligning to TRBD1. Germline V gives CDR1 ENHRY, CDR2 SYGVKD. The CDR3 is made up of 15 amino acids. V shed 5 bases, J shed 1 base, and the junction held 4 bases outside the gene matches. The CDR3 coding sequence is TGTGCCATCAGTCCCGGGACAGTGAACACCGGGGAGCTGTTTTTT. Translating it yields CAISPGTVNTGELFF.

This chain's CDR3 is CASSPGQATYEQYF. In DNA form, the CDR3 reads TGTGCCAGCTCGCCTGGACAGGCAACCTACGAGCAGTACTTC. The rearrangement links TRBV18 to TRBJ2-7; TRBD1 matches 7 bases. CDR1 KGHSH and CDR2 LQKENI come from the germline V gene. V was pared by 6 bases and J by 2 bases, with 7 bases of the junction left unmatched. CDR3 length equals 14 residues.

The chain employs TRBV14 and TRBJ2-1, with D tentatively TRBD2 (6 bases). Trimming took off 1 base at V and 7 bases at J, with 8 bases between the two ends. The germline V gene has CDR1 SGHDN and CDR2 FVKESK. There are 13 residues in the CDR3. Here the CDR3 DNA reads TGTGCCAGCAGCCAAGTTCGGGGGAATGAGCAGTTCTTC. Its protein is CASSQVRGNEQFF.

The V and J genes are TRBV27 and TRBJ2-7, with 15 bases that match TRBD2. V was pared by 3 bases and J by 4 bases, with 13 bases of the junction left unmatched. Germline CDR1 MNHEY, CDR2 SMNVEV (reference sequence). This CDR3 region has 19 residues. CDR3 loop: CASSFRTSGGASSLYEQYF. In DNA, the CDR3 is TGTGCCAGCAGTTTCAGGACTAGCGGGGGGGCATCATCGCTGTACGAGCAGTACTTC.

The chain joins TRBV2 to TRBJ1-2; 8 positions match TRBD1. The CDR3 contains 13 residues. Germline values: CDR1 SNHLY, CDR2 FYNNEI. V gave up 6 bases and J gave up 6 bases; unmatched junction bases: 6. The CDR3 spells CASRQTRGHGYTF. For the CDR3, the DNA is TGTGCCAGCAGGCAAACCAGGGGGCATGGCTACACCTTC.

The chain combines TRBV5-1 with TRBJ2-1; TRBD2 agrees at 10 bases. This CDR3 contains 15 residues. The V gene's germline CDR1 is SGHRS and CDR2 YFSETQ. V lost 2 bases and J lost 7; bases outside the gene matches: 6. CDR3 loop: CASSLERGGRNEQFF. Here the CDR3 DNA reads TGCGCCAGCAGCTTAGAGCGGGGGGGCCGGAATGAGCAGTTCTTC.

The chain joins TRBV2 to TRBJ2-5; D is possibly TRBD2 (6 bases). V lost 5 bases to trimming and J lost 2 bases, with 12 bases between them. CDR3 length: 14 amino acids. Germline loops: CDR1 SNHLY, CDR2 FYNNEI. DNA of the CDR3: TGTGCCAGCAGTCGCCGGGACTCGCAAGAGACCCAGTACTTC. It translates to CASSRRDSQETQYF.

The J gene is TRBJ2-7, the V gene TRBV6-5, with D possibly matching TRBD1 (7 bases). Trimming stripped 6 bases from V and 4 bases from J, with 19 bases between. The CDR3 extends over 15 amino acids. Germline-derived CDR1 and CDR2 are MNHEY and SVGAGI. CDR3 protein: CASSQEGAQSYEQYF. The CDR3 DNA follows: TGTGCCAGCAGCCAGGAGGGGGCCCAATCTTACGAGCAGTACTTC.

The chain employs TRBV27 and TRBJ1-4; TRBD1 agrees at 9 bases. The J segment lost 7 bases and the V segment lost 6 bases, leaving 6 bases of the junction unmatched. The CDR3 length is 14 residues. The V gene's germline CDR1 is MNHEY and CDR2 SMNVEV (reference sequence). The CDR3 nucleotides are TGTGCCAGCAGCGGACAGGGGATCGGTGAAAAACTGTTTTTT. Translating gives CASSGQGIGEKLFF.

V gene TRBV28 combines with J gene TRBJ1-6, with 10 bases matching TRBD1. Germline CDR1 reads MDHEN; CDR2 reads SYDVKM. This CDR3 is 19 amino acids long. The J segment lost 2 bases and the V segment lost 7 bases, leaving 14 bases of the junction unmatched. As DNA, the CDR3 is TGTGCCAGCAACCCCGGGACAGGGGATCCCGGCGCCTATAATTCACCCCTCCACTTT. It encodes CASNPGTGDPGAYNSPLHF. The complete variable domain, with remaining parts taken from reference TRBV28 and TRBJ1-6, reads DVKVTQSSRYLVKRTGEKVFLECVQDMDHENMFWYRQDPGLGLRLIYFSYDVKMKEKGDIPEGYSVSREKKERFSLILESASTNQTSMYLCASNPGTGDPGAYNSPLHFGNGTRLTVT.